The T cell receptor (beta chain) described here comes from a study of blood T cell repertoires in COVID-19. About the research overall: Acute and convalescent COVID-19 specimens originated in the United States, Italy and Spain. PBMCs, B-cell-depleted T cells, or T cells were the source of the cDNA or gDNA that made up the material.

Authors' processing steps: The authors estimated nucleated cell counts from reference gene primer amplification. Here immunoSEQ multiplex PCR was the method, and the copy in TCRdb shows in-frame clones only, minus some. V, J and clone size are taken as reported in that table, and D and trimming were inferred from the DNA itself. The table shows 150,000 to 200,000 clones, with 65% to 90% occurring only once. The germline V gene encodes CDR1 LGHDT and CDR2 YNNKEL (reference sequence). CDR3 length: 15 amino acids. Trimming at V came to 2 bases and at J to 5 bases, leaving 8 bases not matched to a gene. Followed over time, Seattle patients had been enrolled while infection was active.

The rearrangement uses TRBV3-1 (or the pseudogene TRBV3-2) and TRBJ1-2, with 7 bases aligning to TRBD1. The sequence derives from a woman aged 35 to 49 with COVID-19, enrolled during active disease. The sequencing input was peripheral blood. The CDR3 here is CASSQNEGARYGYTF. The CDR3 DNA reads as TGTGCCAGCAGCCAAAACGAGGGGGCGCGGTATGGCTACACCTTC.